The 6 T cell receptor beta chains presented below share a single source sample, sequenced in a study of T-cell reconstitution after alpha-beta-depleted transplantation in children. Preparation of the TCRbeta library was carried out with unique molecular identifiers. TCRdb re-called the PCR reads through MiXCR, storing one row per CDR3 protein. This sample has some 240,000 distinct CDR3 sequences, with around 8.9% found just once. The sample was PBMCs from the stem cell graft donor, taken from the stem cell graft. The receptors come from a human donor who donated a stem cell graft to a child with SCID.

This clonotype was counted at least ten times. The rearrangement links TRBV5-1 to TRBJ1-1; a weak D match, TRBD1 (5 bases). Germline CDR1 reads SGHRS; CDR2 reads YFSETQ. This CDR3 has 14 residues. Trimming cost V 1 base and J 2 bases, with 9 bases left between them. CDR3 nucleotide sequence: TGCGCCAGCAGCTTGTTAGGGACCAACACTGAAGCTTTCTTT. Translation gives CASSLLGTNTEAFF. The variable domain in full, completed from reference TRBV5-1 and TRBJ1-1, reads KAGVTQTPRYLIKTRGQQVTLSCSPISGHRSVSWYQQTPGQGLQFLFEYFSETQRNKGNFPGRFSGRQFSNSRSEMNVSTLELGDSALYLCASSLLGTNTEAFFGQGTRLTVV.

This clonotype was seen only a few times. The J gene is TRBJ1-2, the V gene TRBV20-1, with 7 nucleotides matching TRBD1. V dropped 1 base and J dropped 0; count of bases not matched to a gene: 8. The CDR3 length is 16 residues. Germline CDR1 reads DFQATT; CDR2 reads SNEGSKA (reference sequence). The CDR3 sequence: CSARGEDRTANYGYTF. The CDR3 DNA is TGCAGTGCTAGAGGGGAGGACAGGACGGCTAACTATGGCTACACCTTC.

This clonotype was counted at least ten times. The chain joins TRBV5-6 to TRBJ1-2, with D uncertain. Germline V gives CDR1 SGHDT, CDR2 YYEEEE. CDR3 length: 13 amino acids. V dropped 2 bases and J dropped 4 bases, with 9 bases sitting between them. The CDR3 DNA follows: TGTGCCAGCAGCTTCCTCAGGCCCTATGGCTACACCTTC. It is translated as CASSFLRPYGYTF.

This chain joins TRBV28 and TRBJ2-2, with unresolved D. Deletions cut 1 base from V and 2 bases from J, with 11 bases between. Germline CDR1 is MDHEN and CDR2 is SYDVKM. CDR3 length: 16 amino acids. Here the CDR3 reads CASSLSPGHNTGELFF. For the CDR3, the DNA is TGTGCCAGCAGTTTATCCCCGGGTCATAACACCGGGGAGCTGTTTTTT.

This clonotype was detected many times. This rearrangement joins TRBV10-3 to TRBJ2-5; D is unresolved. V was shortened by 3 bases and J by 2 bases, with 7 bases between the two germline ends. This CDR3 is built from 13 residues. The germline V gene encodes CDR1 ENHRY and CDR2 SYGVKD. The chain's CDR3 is CAISEGGQETQYF. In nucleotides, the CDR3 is TGTGCCATCAGTGAAGGCGGACAAGAGACCCAGTACTTC.

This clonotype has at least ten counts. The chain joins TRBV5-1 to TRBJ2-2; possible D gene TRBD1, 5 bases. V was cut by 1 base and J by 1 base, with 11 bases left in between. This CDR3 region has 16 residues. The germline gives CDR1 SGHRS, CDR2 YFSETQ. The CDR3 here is CASSLPFTGNTGELFF. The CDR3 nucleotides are TGCGCCAGCAGCTTGCCATTCACAGGGAACACCGGGGAGCTGTTTTTT.